This TCR beta chain comes out of a study of OX40 agonist ivuxolimab in advanced cancers. The overall study: Patients were treated with ivuxolimab, an agonistic anti-OX40 (CD134) antibody. Among those enrolled, mean age was around 60 years (range about 23 to 79) and about 79% were male.

TCRdb keeps only in-frame clones here, not all; method: immunoSEQ multiplex PCR. The sample lists about 73,000 clones, more than 80% occurring once. As for this clone: Its antigen remains unknown.

V was shortened by 6 bases and J by 1 base, with 6 bases between the two germline ends. CDR1 is SEHNR, CDR2 FQNEAQ, per germline (reference sequence). The CDR3 sequence is 12 residues long. Findings and limits, study-wide: CD4+ and CD8+ T cells in blood underwent clonal expansion by week 6 at 0.1 to 3.0 mg/kg.

This rearrangement joins TRBV7-9 to TRBJ1-1, with D perhaps TRBD1 (5 bases). The source of this sequence is an adult with an advanced solid tumor such as melanoma, head and neck, liver or kidney cancer. This specimen consisted of CD4+ or CD8+ T cells sorted from blood, obtained in a trial of the OX40 agonist ivuxolimab. The CDR3 coding sequence is TGTGCCAGCAGGACAGCGAACACTGAAGCTTTCTTT. Its protein product is CASRTANTEAFF.